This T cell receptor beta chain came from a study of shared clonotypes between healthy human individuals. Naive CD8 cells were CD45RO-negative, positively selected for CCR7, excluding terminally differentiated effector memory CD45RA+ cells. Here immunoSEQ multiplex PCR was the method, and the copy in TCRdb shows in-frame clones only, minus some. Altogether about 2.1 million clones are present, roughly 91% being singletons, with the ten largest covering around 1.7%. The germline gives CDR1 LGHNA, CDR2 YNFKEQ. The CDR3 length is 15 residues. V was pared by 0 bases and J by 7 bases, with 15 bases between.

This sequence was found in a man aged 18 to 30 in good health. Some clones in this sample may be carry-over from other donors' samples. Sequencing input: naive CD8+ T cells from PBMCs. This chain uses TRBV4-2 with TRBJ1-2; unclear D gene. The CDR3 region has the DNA TGTGCCAGCAGCCAAGAACGGCGGCTCGCCCCTGGCTACACCTTC. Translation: CASSQERRLAPGYTF.